This T cell receptor (beta chain) stems from a study of control samples from healthy donors and cancer patients. This clone was counted once. Method: immunoSEQ multiplex PCR; TCRdb's copy keeps in-frame clones and lacks some. There are about 140,000 clones in the sample; about 90% occur only once, and less than 8.5% lies in the top ten. CDR3 length equals 12 residues. Germline loops: CDR1 SNHLY, CDR2 FYNNEI. This clonotype was sampled from a man in his late teens or twenties in good health. The sample was blood. The rearrangement links TRBV2 to TRBJ2-5, with D perhaps TRBD2 (5 bases). CDR3 residues: CAGGWTQETQYF. The CDR3 bases are TGTGCTGGCGGGTGGACTCAAGAGACCCAGTACTTC.